Following are 27 T cell receptor beta chains from one sample sequenced in a study of identical twins. TCRdb called the 5' RACE reads again in MiXCR, with one record for every CDR3 protein. Of around 480,000 distinct CDR3 sequences listed, 13% to 15% are singletons. A further study also used this sample, focusing on yellow fever vaccine responses in identical twins.

Sample: CD4+ T cells sorted from blood. The receptors originated from a woman younger than 35 in good health.

There are a few counts of this clonotype. The junction and the germline gene differ at one end; a read error may be behind it. The chain uses TRBV7-9 and TRBJ2-5; possibly TRBD1 for D (8 bases). The germline CDR1 and CDR2 sequences are SEHNR and FQNEAQ (reference sequence). The CDR3 has 17 amino acids. The CDR3 sequence: CASSLVTPTGQGGVWHF. CDR3 sequence (DNA): TGTGCCAGCAGCTTAGTAACCCCTACTGGACAGGGAGGGGTGTGGCACTTC.

This clonotype has just a few counts. The genes are TRBV12-3 or TRBV12-4 and TRBJ2-7, with D maybe TRBD1 (7 bases). The CDR3 spans 14 residues. V lost 3 bases and J 5 bases, leaving 14 bases between the germline ends. CDR3 region: CASSFSTGRNEQYF. DNA for the CDR3: TGTGCCAGCAGTTTTTCGACAGGGAGGAACGAGCAGTACTTC.

This clonotype was counted at least ten times. The rearrangement joins TRBV6-2 or TRBV6-3 to TRBJ2-5; D is unclear. CDR3 length equals 14 residues. The germline CDR1 and CDR2 sequences are MNHEY and SVGEGT. V was shortened by 5 bases and J by 4 bases, with 14 bases between the two germline ends. Here the CDR3 reads CASSPTAVGETQYF. The DNA for the CDR3 is TGTGCCAGCAGTCCGACGGCCGTGGGAGAGACCCAGTACTTC.

This clonotype has just a few counts. The V and J genes are TRBV5-1 and TRBJ1-6; 8 bases align to TRBD1. CDR1 is SGHRS, CDR2 YFSETQ, per germline. V was pared by 3 bases and J by 0 bases, with 2 bases of the junction left unmatched. The CDR3 length is 16 residues. As DNA, the CDR3 is TGCGCCAGCAGCTGGACAGGGAGCTCCTATAATTCACCCCTCCACTTT. Residues: CASSWTGSSYNSPLHF.

This clonotype was counted a few times. The chain has TRBV12-3 or TRBV12-4 and TRBJ2-2; D uncertain. V lost 6 bases, J lost 6 bases, and 11 bases lay in between. There are 13 residues in the CDR3. The CDR3: CASRNGVSGELFF. The CDR3 nucleotides are TGTGCCAGCAGAAATGGTGTCTCCGGGGAGCTGTTTTTT.

The rearrangement joins TRBV5-1 to TRBJ1-2; 10 nucleotides match TRBD1. Trimming cost V 4 bases and J 0 bases; bases outside gene matches: 9. The CDR3 sequence is 17 residues long. Germline V gene data show CDR1 as SGHRS and CDR2 as YFSETQ. This CDR3 reads CASSAGQGHTSNYGYTF. The CDR3 region has the DNA TGCGCCAGCAGCGCGGGACAGGGGCACACTTCTAACTATGGCTACACCTTC.

A few counts support this clonotype. The CDR3 reads CASGRDQMTDTQYF. In DNA form, the CDR3 reads TGCGCCAGCGGAAGGGACCAGATGACAGATACGCAGTATTTT. This chain connects TRBV5-1 to TRBJ2-3; D possibly uses TRBD1 or TRBD2 (5 bases each). The V and J ends lost 7 bases and 3 bases respectively, with 15 bases between them. The length of the CDR3 is 14 residues. Germline V gene sequence: CDR1 SGHRS, CDR2 YFSETQ.

The gene calls are TRBV28 and TRBJ1-3, with D unresolved. CDR1 and CDR2 (germline): MDHEN, SYDVKM. V shed 3 bases and J shed 0 bases, with 9 bases lying between them. The CDR3 is 15 amino acids. The CDR3 spells CASSFWVNSGNTIYF. Written as DNA, the CDR3 is TGTGCCAGCAGTTTTTGGGTAAACTCTGGAAACACCATATATTTT.

This chain uses TRBV7-2 with TRBJ2-1; maybe TRBD1 (5 bases). The CDR3 totals 12 residues. Germline V gives CDR1 SGHTA, CDR2 FQGNSA. With 5 bases removed from V and 6 bases from J, the gap between germline ends came to 8 bases. In DNA, the CDR3 is TGTGCCAGCAGCGTGACAGTCAATGAGCAGTTCTTC. Amino acid sequence: CASSVTVNEQFF.

This sequence joins TRBV30 and TRBJ2-6; D is perhaps TRBD1 (6 bases). This CDR3 has 15 amino acids. Trimming removed 4 bases at V and 2 bases at J, with 12 bases between. Germline V gene sequence: CDR1 GTSNPN, CDR2 SVGIG (reference sequence). The CDR3 DNA reads TGTGCCTGGAAGGGTGAGGGGGCTGGGGCCAACGTCCTGACTTTC. This encodes CAWKGEGAGANVLTF.

The table lists this clonotype with a few counts. The genes are TRBV6-4 and TRBJ2-2; the D gene is possibly TRBD2 (6 bases). This CDR3 has 16 amino acids. Trimming took off 6 bases at V and 2 bases at J, with 16 bases between the two ends. Germline CDR1 reads MRHNA; CDR2 reads SNTAGT. Here the CDR3 reads CASRQDPGANTGELFF. The DNA of the CDR3 is TGTGCCAGCAGACAAGATCCGGGAGCTAACACCGGGGAGCTGTTTTTT.

The chain has TRBV10-3 and TRBJ2-2; possible D gene TRBD1, 5 bases. This CDR3 contains 15 residues. V was trimmed by 0 bases and J by 7 bases, leaving 12 bases between them. Germline loops: CDR1 ENHRY, CDR2 SYGVKD. The CDR3 sequence is CAISESSGRGGELFF. The CDR3 bases are TGTGCCATCAGTGAGTCTTCAGGGCGAGGCGGGGAGCTGTTTTTT.

The chain carries TRBV4-1 and TRBJ2-7, with D hard to call. This CDR3 comprises 14 residues. Trimming took off 2 bases at V and 4 bases at J, with 12 bases between the two ends. Germline CDR1 and CDR2: MGHRA and YSYEKL. CDR3 nucleotides: TGCGCCAGCAGCCAATTTGGGCCCGGGTACGAGCAGTACTTC. Encoded protein: CASSQFGPGYEQYF.

The table lists this clonotype with a few counts. The chain uses TRBV3-1 and TRBJ2-1; D perhaps matches TRBD1 (6 bases). The CDR3 is 13 residues long. The germline CDR1 and CDR2 sequences are LGHDT and YNNKEL (reference sequence). Trimming removed 4 bases from V and 6 bases from J, with 10 bases in between. CDR3 in amino acids: CASSPRGINEQFF. The CDR3 region has the DNA TGTGCCAGCAGCCCGAGGGGGATCAATGAGCAGTTCTTC.

This clonotype was counted a few times. V and J are TRBV3-1 and TRBJ2-7; maybe TRBD2 (6 bases). Between the trimmed V and J ends, which lost 4 bases and 6 bases, there was a span of 16 bases. CDR1 is LGHDT and CDR2 is YNNKEL in the germline V gene (reference sequence). The CDR3 is 14 amino acids. CDR3 in amino acids: CASSLLTSGTEQYF. CDR3 nucleotide sequence: TGTGCCAGCAGCCTCCTGACTAGTGGGACCGAGCAGTACTTC.

The V call is TRBV5-1, the J call TRBJ2-7; D might be TRBD1 or TRBD2, each matching 5 bases. The CDR3 spans 16 residues. CDR1 is SGHRS, CDR2 YFSETQ, per germline. V lost 0 bases to trimming and J lost 2 bases, with 15 bases between them. In DNA, the CDR3 is TGCGCCAGCAGCTTGGGCTTGTCCAGGGACCCCTACGAGCAGTACTTC. Its translation is CASSLGLSRDPYEQYF. Supplemented by reference TRBV5-1 and TRBJ2-7, the full variable domain reads KAGVTQTPRYLIKTRGQQVTLSCSPISGHRSVSWYQQTPGQGLQFLFEYFSETQRNKGNFPGRFSGRQFSNSRSEMNVSTLELGDSALYLCASSLGLSRDPYEQYFGPGTRLTVT.

The chain employs TRBV5-1 and TRBJ2-3; 12 bases line up with TRBD2. From germline, CDR1 is SGHRS and CDR2 YFSETQ. CDR3 length equals 18 residues. The V segment lost 4 bases and the J segment 0 bases; nucleotides outside the gene matches: 9. CDR3 bases: TGCGCCAGCAGCGCCGGGACTAGCGGGTCTCCTAGCACAGATACGCAGTATTTT. It is translated as CASSAGTSGSPSTDTQYF.

This clonotype turned up a few times. Here the CDR3 reads CASSATGDEQYF. The CDR3 nucleotides are TGCGCCAGCAGCGCTACAGGGGACGAGCAGTACTTC. The chain joins TRBV5-1 to TRBJ2-7; 7 bases map to TRBD1. There are 12 residues in the CDR3. Trimming took 4 bases from V and 5 from J; bases not matched to a gene: 3. Germline V CDR1 and CDR2: SGHRS, YFSETQ.

The V gene is TRBV2, the J gene TRBJ2-5; perhaps TRBD2 as D (6 bases). Trimming stripped 5 bases from V and 2 bases from J, with 24 bases between. The CDR3 has 18 residues. Looked up from germline, CDR1 is SNHLY and CDR2 is FYNNEI. The CDR3, as DNA: TGTGCCAGCAGTTTAGGTTTGGTAAAGGACTATAGTCAAGAGACCCAGTACTTC. It is translated as CASSLGLVKDYSQETQYF.

This clonotype was observed a few times. This rearrangement joins TRBV6-1 to TRBJ2-2; 12 nucleotides align to TRBD2. This CDR3 contains 17 residues. The V segment lost 6 bases and the J segment 0 bases; nucleotides outside the gene matches: 5. Germline lookup yields CDR1 MNHNS and CDR2 SASEGT. CDR3: CASSLTSGGANTGELFF. As DNA, the CDR3 is TGTGCCAGCAGCCTGACTAGCGGGGGAGCGAACACCGGGGAGCTGTTTTTT.

The chain's CDR3 is CASSSGAGVSYEQYF. The CDR3 DNA is TGTGCCAGCAGCTCGGGGGCAGGGGTTTCCTACGAGCAGTACTTC. This rearrangement joins TRBV7-8 to TRBJ2-7; either TRBD1 or TRBD2 may fit D (6 bases each). From germline, CDR1 is SGHVS and CDR2 FQNEAQ. The CDR3 totals 15 residues. Trimming left V 4 bases short and J 1 base short, with 14 bases between.

This chain links TRBV7-2 with TRBJ2-3, with 8 bases that match TRBD2. The germline CDR1 and CDR2 sequences are SGHTA and FQGNSA. The CDR3 totals 15 residues. The V segment lost 6 bases and the J segment 2 bases; nucleotides outside the gene matches: 7. This CDR3 reads CASRRAGENTDTQYF. The CDR3 DNA is TGTGCCAGCAGACGAGCGGGAGAAAACACAGATACGCAGTATTTT.

This clonotype came up a few times. This sequence joins TRBV5-4 and TRBJ1-1; D is unresolved. The germline V gene has CDR1 SGHNT and CDR2 YYREEE (reference sequence). This CDR3 has 14 residues. Trimming cost V 4 bases and J 1 base, with 11 bases left between them. CDR3 DNA sequence: TGTGCCAGCAGCCCAGCCTCCGGGAACACTGAAGCTTTCTTT. The encoded protein is CASSPASGNTEAFF.

The rearrangement links TRBV6-5 to TRBJ2-3, with 10 positions matching TRBD1. Trimming took 0 bases from V and 6 from J; bases not matched to a gene: 6. This CDR3 has 16 amino acids. Germline lookup yields CDR1 MNHEY and CDR2 SVGAGI. The CDR3 protein is CASSYSRDRGRDTQYF. The CDR3 DNA reads as TGTGCCAGCAGTTACTCGCGGGACAGGGGTAGGGATACGCAGTATTTT.

This clonotype was detected ten times or more. The V call is TRBV28, the J call TRBJ2-3; no clear D. The germline V and J ends were trimmed by 1 base and 2 bases, with 10 bases remaining between them. Looked up from germline, CDR1 is MDHEN and CDR2 is SYDVKM. The CDR3 extends over 15 amino acids. In DNA form, the CDR3 reads TGTGCCAGCAGTTTATTTATTAGTCCCACAGATACGCAGTATTTT. Protein sequence: CASSLFISPTDTQYF.

This clonotype occurred many times. The chain employs TRBV12-3 or TRBV12-4 and TRBJ2-1, with 10 bases lining up with TRBD2. CDR3 size: 16 residues. The V segment lost 5 bases and the J segment 5 bases; nucleotides outside the gene matches: 9. The CDR3 spells CASSPATSGPNNEQFF. DNA for the CDR3: TGTGCCAGCAGTCCCGCGACTAGCGGGCCCAACAATGAGCAGTTCTTC.

This clonotype showed up just a few times. The J gene is TRBJ2-7, the V gene TRBV29-1; D is uncertain. Per germline, CDR1 SQVTM and CDR2 ANQGSEA. V was clipped by 4 bases and J by 5 bases, with 12 bases between them. The CDR3 extends over 12 amino acids. The CDR3 region is CSVGLAPDEQYF. In DNA, the CDR3 is TGCAGCGTTGGGTTGGCACCCGACGAGCAGTACTTC.